The source of this TCR beta chain is a study of vaccination effects on CD4 cells after COVID-19 (dated 2022 in TCRdb). For context, the study as a whole: Two doses of either the BNT162b2 or the mRNA-1273 mRNA SARS-CoV-2 vaccine were administered to participants. Cultures from other donors in the study were sequenced with the Oncomine TCR Beta short-read assay on an Illumina iSeq 100. SARS-CoV-2 spike-specific CD4+ TCR repertoires were compared before and after mRNA vaccination in COVID-19 convalescent patients and in infection-naive vaccine recipients. A total of roughly 9 COVID-19 convalescent patients and a handful of SARS-CoV-2-naive healthy vaccine recipients were included in the full study. The paper as a whole reports these results and caveats: In healthy vaccine recipients, vaccine-induced clones were almost all SARS-CoV-2 mono-reactive, with only 1 of 255 cross-reactive with common cold coronaviruses. At late post-vaccination timepoints, both infection-induced and vaccine-induced clones showed marked clonal contraction, consistent with waning T cell responses. Only a small number of convalescent patients were included, and no early post-infection timepoints were available, which limited the study.

The CDR3 measures 14 amino acids from cysteine to phenylalanine. Kept here is only the CDR3 DNA, which spans 42 bases and is read in frame from base 1. Via the germline V gene, CDR1 is KGHSH and CDR2 LQKENI. For this chain, trimming is 3 bases at the V end and 8 bases at the J end, and the number of junction bases without a gene match is 9. The ViraFEST assay stimulated PBMC with viral peptide pools and then used TCR sequencing to identify antigen-specific CD4+ T cell clonotypes by expansion. After about 10 days of culture, CD4+ T cells were isolated with the EasySep CD4+ T cell isolation kit. Negative nucleocapsid antibody results before and after vaccination confirmed that the healthy vaccine recipients had no prior SARS-CoV-2 infection. A few million PBMC per well were cultured with around 10 ug/ml peptides in IMDM containing approximately 4.7% human AB serum, approximately 10 IU/ml IL-2 and gentamicin. Half of the culture medium was replaced with fresh IL-2-containing medium on days 3 and 7. Unless otherwise noted, each peptide stimulation condition was cultured in triplicate wells. PBMC were separated from whole blood using Ficoll-Paque Plus gradient centrifugation and were then either cryopreserved at -140C or used fresh. Overlapping peptide pools spanned the spike proteins of SARS-CoV-2 and the common cold coronaviruses HCoV-NL63, HCoV-OC43 and HCoV-229E. Genomic DNA was extracted from cultured CD4+ T cells with the QIAamp micro DNA kit.

Comment on this clone: This receptor's antigen is unknown. One base away there is no much larger clone; base qualities are not given.

Library preparation employed the immunoSEQ multiplex PCR assay. DNA from the cultured and isolated CD4+ T cells underwent TCR beta CDR3 sequencing. The original pipeline was this. Non-productive TCR sequences were removed, reads were trimmed to the CDR3 region, and CDR3s of at least 7 amino acids were retained. The MANAFEST web app was used to pick out antigen-specific clonotypes by comparing their expansion in peptide wells with that in reference cultures. To count as positive, a clone had to show expansion at FDR<0.05 compared with the reference and with all other wells, an odds ratio above 5, and a frequency above 0.1% in two replicate wells. A clonotype was defined as cross-reactive if the clonotype was significantly expanded both in SARS-CoV-2 spike wells and in at least one common cold coronavirus spike condition. CDR3 similarity was assessed by Levenshtein distance using the stringdist R package, and unrooted trees were constructed with ape in R 3.6.1. As stored in TCRdb, this immuneACCESS dataset retains in-frame rearrangements with V and J assigned. A fraction of the clones does not appear; measured against another copy, unresolved V genes explain less than half of the discrepancy, and the remainder lacks a known reason. V and J calls and clone size come straight from that table; D and trimming were deduced from the DNA. This sample gives 25,000 to 35,000 clones in total; 55% to 75% of them show up just once. Clones ranked in the top ten supply approximately 27% of the sample.

The chain employs TRBV18 and TRBJ1-2, with 7 bases aligning to TRBD1. Sequencing was performed on CD4+ T cells from PBMCs cultured with HCoV-229E spike peptides, taken before COVID-19 vaccination. The cell subset or site label here, explained by the study, means: HCoV-229E spike overlapping peptide pool stimulation. This clonotype was sampled from a human donor who received a COVID-19 vaccine. The CDR3 region: CASSPVRDSGGYTF. At the DNA level, the sequence is TGTGCCAGCTCACCGGTCCGGGACAGTGGGGGCTACACCTTC.